The present entry profiles one T cell receptor beta chain with its context. Trimming removed 6 bases at V and 8 bases at J, with 13 bases between. The germline CDR1 and CDR2 sequences are SGHTA and FQGNSA. This CDR3 is 12 amino acids long. This sample was included in a study of T cell changes during pregnancy in multiple sclerosis. Sequencing used immunoSEQ multiplex PCR; TCRdb keeps in-frame clones, though not all of them. The table lists tens of thousands of clones, about 87% of them singletons. J is TRBJ1-2 and V is TRBV7-2, with TRBD1 as a possible D gene (5 bases). The receptor was isolated from a female donor with multiple sclerosis, enrolled in a pregnancy study. Specimen: CD4+ T cells from peripheral blood mononuclear cells, collected in the second trimester of pregnancy. Here the CDR3 DNA reads TGTGCCAGCAGAATCCCAGGGCGCGGCTACACCTTC. Translating it yields CASRIPGRGYTF.